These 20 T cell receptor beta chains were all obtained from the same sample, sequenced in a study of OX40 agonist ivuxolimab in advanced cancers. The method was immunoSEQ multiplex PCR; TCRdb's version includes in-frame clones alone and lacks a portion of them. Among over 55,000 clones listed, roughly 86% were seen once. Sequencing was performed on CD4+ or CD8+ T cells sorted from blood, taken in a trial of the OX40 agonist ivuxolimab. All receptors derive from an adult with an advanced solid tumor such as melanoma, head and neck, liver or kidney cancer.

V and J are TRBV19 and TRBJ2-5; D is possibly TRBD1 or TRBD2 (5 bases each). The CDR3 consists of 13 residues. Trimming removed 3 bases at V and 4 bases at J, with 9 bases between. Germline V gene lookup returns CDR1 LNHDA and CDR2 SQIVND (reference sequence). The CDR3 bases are TGTGCCAGTAGTATTAATGGGGGAGAGACCCAGTACTTC. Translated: CASSINGGETQYF.

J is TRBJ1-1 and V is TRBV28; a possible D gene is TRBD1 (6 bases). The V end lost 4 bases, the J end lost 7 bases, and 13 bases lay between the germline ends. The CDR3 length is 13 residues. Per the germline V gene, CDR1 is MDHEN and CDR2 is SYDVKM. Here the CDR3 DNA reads TGTGCCAGCAGTTCCCGGGACATTGGTGAAGCTTTCTTT. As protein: CASSSRDIGEAFF.

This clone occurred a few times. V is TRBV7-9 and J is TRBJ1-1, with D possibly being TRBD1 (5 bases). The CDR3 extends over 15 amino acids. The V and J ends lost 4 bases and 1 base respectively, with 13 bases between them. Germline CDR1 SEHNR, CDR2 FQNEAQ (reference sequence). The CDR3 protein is CASSSRGVSNTEAFF. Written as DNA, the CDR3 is TGTGCCAGCAGCTCCCGGGGGGTCTCGAACACTGAAGCTTTCTTT.

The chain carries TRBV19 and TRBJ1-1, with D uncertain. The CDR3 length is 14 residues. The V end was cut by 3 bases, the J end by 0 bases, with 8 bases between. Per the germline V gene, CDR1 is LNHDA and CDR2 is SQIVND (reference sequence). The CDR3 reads CASSIRVMNTEAFF. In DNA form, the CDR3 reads TGTGCCAGTAGTATTCGGGTCATGAACACTGAAGCTTTCTTT.

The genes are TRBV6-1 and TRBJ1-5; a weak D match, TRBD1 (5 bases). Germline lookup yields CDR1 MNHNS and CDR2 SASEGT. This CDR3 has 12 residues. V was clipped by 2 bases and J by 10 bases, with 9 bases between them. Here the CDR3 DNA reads TGTGCCAGCAGTGAAATTACAGGTCCCCAGCATTTT. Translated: CASSEITGPQHF.

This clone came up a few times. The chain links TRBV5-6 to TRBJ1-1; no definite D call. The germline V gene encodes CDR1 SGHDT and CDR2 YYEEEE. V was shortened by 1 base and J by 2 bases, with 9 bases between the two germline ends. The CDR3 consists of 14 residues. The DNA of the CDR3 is TGTGCCAGCAGCTTGTACGGAAGTAACACTGAAGCTTTCTTT. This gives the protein CASSLYGSNTEAFF. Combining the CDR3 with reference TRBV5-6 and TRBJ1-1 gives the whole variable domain DAGVTQSPTHLIKTRGQQVTLRCSPKSGHDTVSWYQQALGQGPQFIFQYYEEEERQRGNFPDRFSGHQFPNYSSELNVNALLLGDSALYLCASSLYGSNTEAFFGQGTRLTVV.

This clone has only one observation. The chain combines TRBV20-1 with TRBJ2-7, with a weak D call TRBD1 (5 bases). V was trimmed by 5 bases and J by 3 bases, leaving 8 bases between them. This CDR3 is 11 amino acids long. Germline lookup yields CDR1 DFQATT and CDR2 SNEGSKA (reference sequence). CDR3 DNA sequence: TGCAGTGCTTCAGACAGCTACGAGCAGTACGTC. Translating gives CSASDSYEQYV.

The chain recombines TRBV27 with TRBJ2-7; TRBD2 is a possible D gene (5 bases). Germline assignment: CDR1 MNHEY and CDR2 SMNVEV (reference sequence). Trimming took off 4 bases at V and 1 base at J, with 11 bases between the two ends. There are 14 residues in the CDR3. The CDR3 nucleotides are TGTGCCAGCAGTTCGAACAGCGGATCCTACGAGCAGTACTTC. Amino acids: CASSSNSGSYEQYF.

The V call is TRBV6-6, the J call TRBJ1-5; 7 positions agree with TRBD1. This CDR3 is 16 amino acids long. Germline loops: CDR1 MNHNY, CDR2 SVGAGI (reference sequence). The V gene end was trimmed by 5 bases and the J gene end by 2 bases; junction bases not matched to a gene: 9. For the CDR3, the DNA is TGTGCCAGCAGTAAACAGGGAACAGGGGGCAATCAGCCCCAGCATTTT. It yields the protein CASSKQGTGGNQPQHF.

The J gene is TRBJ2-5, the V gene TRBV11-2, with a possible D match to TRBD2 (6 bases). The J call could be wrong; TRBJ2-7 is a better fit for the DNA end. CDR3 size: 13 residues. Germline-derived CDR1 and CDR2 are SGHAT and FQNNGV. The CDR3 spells CASSFSSGYEQYF. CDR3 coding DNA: TGTGCCAGCAGCTTTAGTAGCGGTTACGAGCAGTACTTC.

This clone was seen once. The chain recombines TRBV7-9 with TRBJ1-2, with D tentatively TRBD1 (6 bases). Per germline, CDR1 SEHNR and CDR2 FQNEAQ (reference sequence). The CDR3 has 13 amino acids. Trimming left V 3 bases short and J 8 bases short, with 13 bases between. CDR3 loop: CASSFRGAPGYTF. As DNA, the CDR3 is TGTGCCAGCAGCTTCCGGGGGGCGCCGGGCTACACCTTC.

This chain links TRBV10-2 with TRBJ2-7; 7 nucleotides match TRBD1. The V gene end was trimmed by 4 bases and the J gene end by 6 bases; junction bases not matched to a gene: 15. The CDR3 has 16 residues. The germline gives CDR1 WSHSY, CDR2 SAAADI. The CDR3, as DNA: TGCGCCAGCAGTGGCGCCGGGACAGCGGTTCTTGCCGAGCAGTACGTC. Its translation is CASSGAGTAVLAEQYV.

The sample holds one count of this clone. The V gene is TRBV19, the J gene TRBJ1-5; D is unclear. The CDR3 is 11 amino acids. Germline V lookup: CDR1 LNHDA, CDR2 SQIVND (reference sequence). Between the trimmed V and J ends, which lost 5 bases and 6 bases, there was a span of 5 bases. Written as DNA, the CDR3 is TGTGCCAGTAGTGCGGGTCAGCCCCAGCATTTT. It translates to CASSAGQPQHF.

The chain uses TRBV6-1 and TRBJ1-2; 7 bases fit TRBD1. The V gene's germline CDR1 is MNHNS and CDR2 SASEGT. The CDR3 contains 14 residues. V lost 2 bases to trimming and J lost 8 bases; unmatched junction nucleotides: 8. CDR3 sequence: CASSENRGSEGYTF. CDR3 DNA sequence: TGTGCCAGCAGTGAAAACAGGGGCTCGGAGGGCTACACCTTC.

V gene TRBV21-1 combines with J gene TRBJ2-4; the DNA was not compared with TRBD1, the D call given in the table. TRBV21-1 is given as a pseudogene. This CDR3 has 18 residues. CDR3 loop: CASRGQNPPVLAKNIQYF. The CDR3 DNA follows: TGTGCCAGCAGGGGACAGAACCCACCTGTCCTAGCCAAAAACATTCAGTACTTC.

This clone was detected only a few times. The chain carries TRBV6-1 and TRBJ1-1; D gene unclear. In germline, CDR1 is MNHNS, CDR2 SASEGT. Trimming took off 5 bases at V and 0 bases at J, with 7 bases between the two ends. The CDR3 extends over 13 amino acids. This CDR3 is CASSPGMNTEAFF. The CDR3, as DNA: TGTGCCAGCAGTCCGGGGATGAACACTGAAGCTTTCTTT.

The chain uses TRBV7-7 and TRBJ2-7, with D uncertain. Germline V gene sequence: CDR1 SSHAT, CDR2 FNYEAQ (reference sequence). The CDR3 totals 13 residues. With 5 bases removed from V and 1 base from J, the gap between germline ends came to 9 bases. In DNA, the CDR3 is TGTGCCAGCAGCATCGGGCCGTCCTACGAGCAGTACGTC. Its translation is CASSIGPSYEQYV.

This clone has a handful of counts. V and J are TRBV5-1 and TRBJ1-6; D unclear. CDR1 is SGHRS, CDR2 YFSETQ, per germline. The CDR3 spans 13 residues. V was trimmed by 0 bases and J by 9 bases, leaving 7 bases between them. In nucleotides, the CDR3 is TGCGCCAGCAGCTTGGAACTTGCTTCACCCCTCCACTTT. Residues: CASSLELASPLHF. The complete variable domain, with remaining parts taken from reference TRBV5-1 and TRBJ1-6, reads KAGVTQTPRYLIKTRGQQVTLSCSPISGHRSVSWYQQTPGQGLQFLFEYFSETQRNKGNFPGRFSGRQFSNSRSEMNVSTLELGDSALYLCASSLELASPLHFGNGTRLTVT.

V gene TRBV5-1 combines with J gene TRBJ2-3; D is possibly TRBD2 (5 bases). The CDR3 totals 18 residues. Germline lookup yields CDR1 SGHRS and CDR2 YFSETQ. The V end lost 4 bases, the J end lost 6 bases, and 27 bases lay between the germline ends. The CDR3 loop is CASSPFSGGLLSPDTQYF. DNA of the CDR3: TGCGCCAGCAGCCCTTTTTCCGGCGGACTCCTAAGTCCGGATACGCAGTATTTT. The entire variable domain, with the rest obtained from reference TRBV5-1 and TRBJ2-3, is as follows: KAGVTQTPRYLIKTRGQQVTLSCSPISGHRSVSWYQQTPGQGLQFLFEYFSETQRNKGNFPGRFSGRQFSNSRSEMNVSTLELGDSALYLCASSPFSGGLLSPDTQYFGPGTRLTVL.

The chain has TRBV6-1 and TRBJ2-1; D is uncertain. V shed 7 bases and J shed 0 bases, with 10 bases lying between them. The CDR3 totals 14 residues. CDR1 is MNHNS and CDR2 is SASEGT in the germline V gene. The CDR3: CASKEDSSYNEQFF. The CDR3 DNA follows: TGTGCCAGCAAAGAGGATAGCTCCTACAATGAGCAGTTCTTC.